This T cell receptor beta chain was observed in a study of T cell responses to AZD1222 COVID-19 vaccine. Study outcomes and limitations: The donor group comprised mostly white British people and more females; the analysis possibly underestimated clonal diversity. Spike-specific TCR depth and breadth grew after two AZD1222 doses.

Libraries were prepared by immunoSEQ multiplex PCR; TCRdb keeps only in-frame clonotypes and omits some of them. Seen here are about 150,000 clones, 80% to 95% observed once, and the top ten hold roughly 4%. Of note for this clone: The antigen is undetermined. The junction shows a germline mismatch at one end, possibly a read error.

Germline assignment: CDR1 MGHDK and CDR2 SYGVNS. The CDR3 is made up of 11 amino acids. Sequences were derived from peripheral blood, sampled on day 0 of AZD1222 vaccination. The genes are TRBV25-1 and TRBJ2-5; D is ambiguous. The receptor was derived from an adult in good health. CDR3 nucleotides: TGTGCCAGCAGGGAATTGGAGACCCAGTACTTC. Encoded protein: CASRELETQYF.